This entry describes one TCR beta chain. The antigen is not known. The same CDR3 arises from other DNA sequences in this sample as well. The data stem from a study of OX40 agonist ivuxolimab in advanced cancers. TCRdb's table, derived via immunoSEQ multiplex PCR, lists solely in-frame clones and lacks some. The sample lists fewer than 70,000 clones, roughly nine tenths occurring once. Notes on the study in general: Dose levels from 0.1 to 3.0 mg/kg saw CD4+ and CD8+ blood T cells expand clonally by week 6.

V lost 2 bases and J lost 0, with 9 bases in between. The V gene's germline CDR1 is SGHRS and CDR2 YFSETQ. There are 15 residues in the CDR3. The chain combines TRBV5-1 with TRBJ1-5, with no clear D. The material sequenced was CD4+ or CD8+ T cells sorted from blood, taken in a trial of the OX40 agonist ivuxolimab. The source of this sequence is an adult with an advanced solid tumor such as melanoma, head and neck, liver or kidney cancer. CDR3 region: CASSFAGDSNQPQHF. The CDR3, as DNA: TGCGCCAGCAGCTTCGCCGGGGATAGCAATCAGCCCCAGCATTTT.